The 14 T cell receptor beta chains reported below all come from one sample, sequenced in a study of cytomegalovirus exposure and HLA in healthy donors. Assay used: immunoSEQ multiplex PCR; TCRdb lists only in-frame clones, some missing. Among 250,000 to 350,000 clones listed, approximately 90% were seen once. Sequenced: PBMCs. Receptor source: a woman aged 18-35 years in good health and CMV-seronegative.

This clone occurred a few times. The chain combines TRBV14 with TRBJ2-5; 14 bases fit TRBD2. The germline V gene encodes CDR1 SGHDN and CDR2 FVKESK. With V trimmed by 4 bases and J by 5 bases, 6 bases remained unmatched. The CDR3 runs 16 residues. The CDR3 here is CASSRTSGRSWETQYF. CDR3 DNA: TGTGCCAGCAGCCGGACTAGCGGGAGGAGTTGGGAGACCCAGTACTTC.

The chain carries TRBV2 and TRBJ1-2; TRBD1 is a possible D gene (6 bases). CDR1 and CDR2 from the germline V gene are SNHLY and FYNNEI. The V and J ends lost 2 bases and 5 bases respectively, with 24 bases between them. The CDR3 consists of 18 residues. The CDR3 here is CASSEPWGHREGLYGYTF. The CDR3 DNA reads TGTGCCAGCAGTGAACCATGGGGGCACAGGGAAGGGCTTTATGGCTACACCTTC.

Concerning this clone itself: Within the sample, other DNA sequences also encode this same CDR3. The CDR3 coding sequence is TGTGCCAGCAGCTTAGGACAGGGGAATCAGCCCCAGCATTTT. Translating gives CASSLGQGNQPQHF. V and J are TRBV7-2 and TRBJ1-5; TRBD1 agrees at 8 bases. The CDR3 has 14 amino acids. V was pared by 1 base and J by 4 bases, with 0 bases of the junction left unmatched. The germline gives CDR1 SGHTA, CDR2 FQGNSA.

CDR3 protein: CASSLRTGLTGELFF. In nucleotides, the CDR3 is TGTGCCAGCAGTCTACGGACAGGGCTGACCGGGGAGCTGTTTTTT. J is TRBJ2-2 and V is TRBV6-5; TRBD1 matches at 8 bases. Per the germline V gene, CDR1 is MNHEY and CDR2 is SVGAGI. This CDR3 has 15 residues. Unmatched junction bases numbered 7, after V lost 5 bases and J lost 5 bases.

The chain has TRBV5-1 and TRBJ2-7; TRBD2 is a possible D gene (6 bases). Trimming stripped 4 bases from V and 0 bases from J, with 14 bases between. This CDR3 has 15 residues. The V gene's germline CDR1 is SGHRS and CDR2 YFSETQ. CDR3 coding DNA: TGCGCCAGCAGCCCTCGGGAGTCGAACTCCTACGAGCAGTACTTC. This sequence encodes CASSPRESNSYEQYF.

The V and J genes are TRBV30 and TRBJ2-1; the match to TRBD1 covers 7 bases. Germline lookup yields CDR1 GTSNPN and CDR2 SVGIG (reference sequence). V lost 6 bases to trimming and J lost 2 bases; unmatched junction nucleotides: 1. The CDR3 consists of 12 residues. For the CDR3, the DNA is TGTGCCTGCGGGACAGCCTACAATGAGCAGTTCTTC. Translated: CACGTAYNEQFF.

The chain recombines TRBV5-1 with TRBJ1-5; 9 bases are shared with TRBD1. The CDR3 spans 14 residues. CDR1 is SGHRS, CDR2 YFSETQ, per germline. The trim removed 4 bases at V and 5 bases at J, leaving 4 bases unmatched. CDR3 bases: TGCGCCAGCAGCCCGGACAGGGGAGATCAGCCCCAGCATTTT. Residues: CASSPDRGDQPQHF.

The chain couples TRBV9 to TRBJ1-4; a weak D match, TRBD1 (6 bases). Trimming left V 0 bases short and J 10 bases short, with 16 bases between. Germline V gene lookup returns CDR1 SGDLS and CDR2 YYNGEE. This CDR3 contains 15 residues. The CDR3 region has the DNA TGTGCCAGCAGCGTAGATGGGGGCGGTAATCGAAAACTGTTTTTT. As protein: CASSVDGGGNRKLFF.

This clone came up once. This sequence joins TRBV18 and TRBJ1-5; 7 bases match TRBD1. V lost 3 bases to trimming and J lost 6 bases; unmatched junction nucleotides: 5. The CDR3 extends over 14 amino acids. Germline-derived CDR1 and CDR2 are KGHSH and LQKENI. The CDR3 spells CASSPGTVPQPQHF. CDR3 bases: TGTGCCAGCTCACCGGGGACAGTACCTCAGCCCCAGCATTTT.

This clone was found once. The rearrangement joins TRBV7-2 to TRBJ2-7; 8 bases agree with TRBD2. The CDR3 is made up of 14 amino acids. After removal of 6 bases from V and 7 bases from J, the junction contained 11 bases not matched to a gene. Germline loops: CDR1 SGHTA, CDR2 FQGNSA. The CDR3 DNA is TGTGCCAGCAGAAAGAGCGGGGGCGTATATGAGCAGTACTTC. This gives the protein CASRKSGGVYEQYF.

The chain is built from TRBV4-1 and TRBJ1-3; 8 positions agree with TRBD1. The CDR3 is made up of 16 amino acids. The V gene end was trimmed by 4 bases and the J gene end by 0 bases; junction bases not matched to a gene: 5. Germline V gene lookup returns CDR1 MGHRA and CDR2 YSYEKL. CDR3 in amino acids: CASSRTGGDSGNTIYF. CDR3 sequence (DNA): TGCGCCAGCAGCCGTACAGGGGGGGACTCTGGAAACACCATATATTTT.

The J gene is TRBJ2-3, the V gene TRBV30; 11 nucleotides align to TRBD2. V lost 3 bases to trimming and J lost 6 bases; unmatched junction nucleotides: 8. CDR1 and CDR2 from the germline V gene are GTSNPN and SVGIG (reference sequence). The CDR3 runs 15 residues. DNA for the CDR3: TGTGCCTGGAGCGCGTCTAGCGGGAGGTTGGATACGCAGTATTTT. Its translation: CAWSASSGRLDTQYF. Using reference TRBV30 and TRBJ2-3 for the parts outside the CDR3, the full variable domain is SQTIHQWPATLVQPVGSPLSLECTVEGTSNPNLYWYRQAAGRGLQLLFYSVGIGQISSEVPQNLSASRPQDRQFILSSKKLLLSDSGFYLCAWSASSGRLDTQYFGPGTRLTVL.

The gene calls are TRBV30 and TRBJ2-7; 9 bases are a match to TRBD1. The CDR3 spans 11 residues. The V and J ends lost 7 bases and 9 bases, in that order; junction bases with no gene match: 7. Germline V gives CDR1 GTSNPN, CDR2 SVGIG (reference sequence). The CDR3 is CALGQGTMQYF. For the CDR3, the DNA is TGTGCCTTGGGACAGGGAACAATGCAGTACTTC.

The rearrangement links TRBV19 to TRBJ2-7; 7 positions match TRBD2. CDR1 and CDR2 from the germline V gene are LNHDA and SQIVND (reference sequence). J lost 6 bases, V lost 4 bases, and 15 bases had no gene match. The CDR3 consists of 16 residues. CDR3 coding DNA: TGTGCCAGTAGTAGGTTGCCGGGAGGAGGTGAGAGCGAGCAGTACTTC. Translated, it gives CASSRLPGGGESEQYF.